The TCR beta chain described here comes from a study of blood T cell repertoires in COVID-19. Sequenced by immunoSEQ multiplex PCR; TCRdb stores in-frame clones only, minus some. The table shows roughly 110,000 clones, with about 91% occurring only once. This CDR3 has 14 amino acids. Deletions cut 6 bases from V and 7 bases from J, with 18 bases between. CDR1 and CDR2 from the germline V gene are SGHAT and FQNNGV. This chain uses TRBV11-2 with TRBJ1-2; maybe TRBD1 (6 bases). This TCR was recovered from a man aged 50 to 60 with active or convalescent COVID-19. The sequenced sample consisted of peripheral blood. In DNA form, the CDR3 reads TGTGCCAGCAGACCCTTGCAGGGGATCAGTGGCTACACCTTC. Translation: CASRPLQGISGYTF.